This record covers a single T cell receptor (beta chain). These data belong to a study of blood T cell repertoires in COVID-19. Study-level background: Sites in the United States, Italy and Spain provided acute and convalescent COVID-19 samples. From T cells, B-cell-depleted T cells, or PBMCs came the material, which was cDNA or gDNA.

Germline V gives CDR1 SQVTM, CDR2 ANQGSEA. The CDR3 is made up of 12 amino acids. V was cut by 5 bases and J by 4 bases, with 9 bases left in between. In the source study's methods: Estimation of nucleated cell counts relied on the amplification of reference gene primers. This table comes from immunoSEQ multiplex PCR, and its TCRdb copy is limited to in-frame clones, with some not included. Clone size and V and J calls were adopted from that table, with D and trimming inferred from the DNA. The repertoire holds 150,000 to 200,000 clones, with 70% to 85% as singletons. The sample comprised peripheral blood. The rearrangement links TRBV29-1 to TRBJ2-1, with a tentative D call TRBD1 (6 bases). The clonotype comes from a woman aged 40 to 50 with COVID-19, enrolled during active disease. The DNA of the CDR3 is TGCAGCGTTAGGGGGAGTTACAATGAGCAGTTCTTC. Encoded protein: CSVRGSYNEQFF.